Included here is one T cell receptor beta chain sequence, with context. Its antigen is not known. Clones were read by immunoSEQ multiplex PCR, and TCRdb kept only the in-frame ones, dropping some. The sample records some 34,000 clones, approximately 74% being singletons. This record comes from a study of STAT5B mutations in CD4+ large granular lymphocyte leukemia. Study-wide results and limits: No patients shared main leukemic clonotypes, though roughly 27% appeared at low frequency elsewhere. Top patient clones used TRBV06 genes more often: 8/27 versus 2/35 in controls. The CD4+ versus CD8+ T-LGLL clonality difference may reflect limited sample size. Without putative leukemic clones, patient CD4-sorted repertoires remained more clonal than healthy CD4+ repertoires.

The CDR3 consists of 14 residues. With 5 bases clipped from V and 9 bases from J, the junction kept 6 bases outside the gene matches. Germline lookup yields CDR1 SNHLY and CDR2 FYNNEI. The clonotype comes from a human donor in good health. Sequencing was performed on CD4+ T cells from blood buffy coats. The rearrangement uses TRBV2 and TRBJ2-1; 11 bases align to TRBD1. In DNA form, the CDR3 reads TGTGCCAGCAGTAAATGGACAGGGGGCTTTGAGCAGTTCTTC. Protein sequence: CASSKWTGGFEQFF.